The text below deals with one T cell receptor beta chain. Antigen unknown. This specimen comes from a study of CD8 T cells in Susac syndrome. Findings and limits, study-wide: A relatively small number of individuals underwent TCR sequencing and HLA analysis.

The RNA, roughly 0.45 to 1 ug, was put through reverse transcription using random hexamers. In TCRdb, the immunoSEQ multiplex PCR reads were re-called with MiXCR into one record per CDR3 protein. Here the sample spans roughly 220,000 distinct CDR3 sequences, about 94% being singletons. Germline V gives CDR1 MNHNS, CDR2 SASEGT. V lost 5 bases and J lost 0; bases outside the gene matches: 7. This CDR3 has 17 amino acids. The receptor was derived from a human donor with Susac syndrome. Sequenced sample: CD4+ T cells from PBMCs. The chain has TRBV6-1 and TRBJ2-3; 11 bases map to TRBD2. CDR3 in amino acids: CASSRGSGGVSTDTQYF. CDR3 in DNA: TGTGCCAGCAGTCGTGGTAGCGGGGGGGTTAGCACAGATACGCAGTATTTT.